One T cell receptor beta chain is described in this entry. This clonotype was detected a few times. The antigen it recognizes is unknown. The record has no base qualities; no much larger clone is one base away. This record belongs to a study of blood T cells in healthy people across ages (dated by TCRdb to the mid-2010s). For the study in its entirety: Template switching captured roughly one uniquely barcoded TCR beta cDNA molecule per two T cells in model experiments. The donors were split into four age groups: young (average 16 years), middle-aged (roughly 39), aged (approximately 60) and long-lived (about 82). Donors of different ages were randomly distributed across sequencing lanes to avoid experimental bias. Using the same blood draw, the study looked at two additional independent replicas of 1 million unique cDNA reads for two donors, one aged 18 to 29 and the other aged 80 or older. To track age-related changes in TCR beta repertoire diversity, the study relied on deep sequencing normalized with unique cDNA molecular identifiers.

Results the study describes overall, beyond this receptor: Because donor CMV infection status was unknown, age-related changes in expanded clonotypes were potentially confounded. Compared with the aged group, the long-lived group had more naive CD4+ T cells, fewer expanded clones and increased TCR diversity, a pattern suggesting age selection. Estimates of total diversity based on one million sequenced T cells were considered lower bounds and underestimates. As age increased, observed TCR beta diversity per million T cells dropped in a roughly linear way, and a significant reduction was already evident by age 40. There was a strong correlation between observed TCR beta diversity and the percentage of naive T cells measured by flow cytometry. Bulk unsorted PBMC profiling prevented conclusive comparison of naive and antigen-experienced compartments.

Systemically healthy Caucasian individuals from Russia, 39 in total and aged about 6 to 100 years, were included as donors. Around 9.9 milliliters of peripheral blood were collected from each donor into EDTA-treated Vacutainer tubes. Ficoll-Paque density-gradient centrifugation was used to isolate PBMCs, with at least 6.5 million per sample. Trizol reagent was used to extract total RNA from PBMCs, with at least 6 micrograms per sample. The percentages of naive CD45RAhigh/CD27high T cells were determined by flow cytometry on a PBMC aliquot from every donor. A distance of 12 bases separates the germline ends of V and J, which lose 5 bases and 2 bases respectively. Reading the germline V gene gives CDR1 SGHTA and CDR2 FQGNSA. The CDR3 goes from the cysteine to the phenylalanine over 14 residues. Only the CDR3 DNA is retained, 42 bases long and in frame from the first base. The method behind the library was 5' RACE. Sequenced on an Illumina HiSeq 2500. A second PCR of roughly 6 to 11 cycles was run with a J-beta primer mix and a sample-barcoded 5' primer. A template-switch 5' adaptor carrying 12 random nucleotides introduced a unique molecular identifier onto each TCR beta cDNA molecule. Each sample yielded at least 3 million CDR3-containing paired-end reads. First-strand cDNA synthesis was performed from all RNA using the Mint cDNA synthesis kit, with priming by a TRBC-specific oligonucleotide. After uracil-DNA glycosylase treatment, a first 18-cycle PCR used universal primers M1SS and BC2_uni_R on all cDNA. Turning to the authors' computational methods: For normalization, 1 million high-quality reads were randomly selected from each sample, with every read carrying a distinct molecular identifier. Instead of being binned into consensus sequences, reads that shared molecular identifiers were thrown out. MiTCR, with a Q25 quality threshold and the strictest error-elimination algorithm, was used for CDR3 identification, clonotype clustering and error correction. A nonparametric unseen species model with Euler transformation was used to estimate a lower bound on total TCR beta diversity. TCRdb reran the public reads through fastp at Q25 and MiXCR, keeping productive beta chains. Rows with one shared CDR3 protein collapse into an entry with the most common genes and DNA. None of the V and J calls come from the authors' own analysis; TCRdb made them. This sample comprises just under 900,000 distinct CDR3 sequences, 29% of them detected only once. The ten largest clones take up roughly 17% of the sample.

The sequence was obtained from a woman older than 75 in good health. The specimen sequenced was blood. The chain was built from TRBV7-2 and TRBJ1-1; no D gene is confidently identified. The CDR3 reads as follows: CASSTRTGNTEAFF. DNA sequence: TGTGCCAGCAGCACCCGGACGGGAAACACTGAAGCTTTCTTT.